This note documents a single TCR beta chain sequence. TCR beta CDR3 regions were amplified from RNA. HTBI primers were used for first-round RT-PCR of the TCR CDR3. Each CDR3 protein is one row after TCRdb ran MiXCR on the multiplex PCR reads. The table records some 800,000 distinct CDR3 sequences, approximately 40% of them present only once. Germline V lookup: CDR1 SEHNR, CDR2 FQNEAQ (reference sequence). Trimming pared 3 bases from V and 2 bases from J, leaving 13 bases between. This CDR3 is built from 15 residues. This entry belongs to a study of T cells in Graves' hyperthyroidism and ophthalmopathy.

V gene TRBV7-9 combines with J gene TRBJ2-5; possibly TRBD2 for D (5 bases). Sample: blood. The TCR was taken from a man aged 18 to 29 with Graves' hyperthyroidism. The CDR3 sequence is CASSLEVGLQETQYF. The CDR3 DNA reads as TGTGCCAGCAGCTTGGAGGTGGGGTTACAAGAGACCCAGTACTTC.